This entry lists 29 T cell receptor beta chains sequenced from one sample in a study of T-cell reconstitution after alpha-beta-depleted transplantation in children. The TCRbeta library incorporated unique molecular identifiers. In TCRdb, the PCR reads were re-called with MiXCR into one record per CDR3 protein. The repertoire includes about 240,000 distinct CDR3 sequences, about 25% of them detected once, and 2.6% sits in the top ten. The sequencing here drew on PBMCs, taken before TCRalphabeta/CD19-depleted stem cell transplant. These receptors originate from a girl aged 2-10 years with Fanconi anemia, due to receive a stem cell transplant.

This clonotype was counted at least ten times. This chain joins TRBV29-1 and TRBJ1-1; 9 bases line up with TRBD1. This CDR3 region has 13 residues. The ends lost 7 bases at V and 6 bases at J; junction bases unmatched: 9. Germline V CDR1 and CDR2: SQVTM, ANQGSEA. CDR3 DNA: TGCAGCGCCGGGGGACAGGGTAACGCTGAAGCTTTCTTT. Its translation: CSAGGQGNAEAFF.

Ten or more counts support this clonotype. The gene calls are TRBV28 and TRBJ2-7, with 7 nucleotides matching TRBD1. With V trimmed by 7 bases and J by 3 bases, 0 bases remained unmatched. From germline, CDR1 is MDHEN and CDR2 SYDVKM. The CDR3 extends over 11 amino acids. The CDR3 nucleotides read TGTGCCAGCACAGGGGGCTACGAGCAGTACTTC. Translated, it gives CASTGGYEQYF.

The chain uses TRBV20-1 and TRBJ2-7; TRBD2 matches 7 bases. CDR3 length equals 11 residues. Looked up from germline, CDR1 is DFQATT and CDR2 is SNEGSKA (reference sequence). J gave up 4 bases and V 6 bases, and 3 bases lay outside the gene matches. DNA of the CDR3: TGCAGTGCCTGGACTAGTTACGAGCAGTACTTC. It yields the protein CSAWTSYEQYF.

CDR3 bases: TGTGCCAGCAGCGATATGACGGGCCCCGCTCACGAGCAGTACTTC. Protein product: CASSDMTGPAHEQYF. This chain uses TRBV25-1 with TRBJ2-7, with D hard to call. This CDR3 is 15 amino acids long. CDR1 and CDR2 from the germline V gene are MGHDK and SYGVNS. Trimming removed 6 bases at V and 5 bases at J, with 20 bases between.

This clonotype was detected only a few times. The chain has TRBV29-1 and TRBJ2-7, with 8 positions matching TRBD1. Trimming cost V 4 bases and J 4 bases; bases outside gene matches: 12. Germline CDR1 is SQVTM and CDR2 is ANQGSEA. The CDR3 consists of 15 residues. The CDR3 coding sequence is TGCAGCGTTGTTCCCCCGGACAGGGTCAGGTACGAGCAGTACTTC. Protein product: CSVVPPDRVRYEQYF.

For the CDR3, the DNA is TGCAGTGCTAGAGCTAGCCGAAGCTCCTACAATGAGCAGTTCTTC. This translates into CSARASRSSYNEQFF. The rearrangement uses TRBV20-1 and TRBJ2-1, with D maybe TRBD2 (5 bases). Germline lookup yields CDR1 DFQATT and CDR2 SNEGSKA (reference sequence). V lost 1 base to trimming and J lost 0 bases, with 10 bases between them. The CDR3 sequence is 15 residues long.

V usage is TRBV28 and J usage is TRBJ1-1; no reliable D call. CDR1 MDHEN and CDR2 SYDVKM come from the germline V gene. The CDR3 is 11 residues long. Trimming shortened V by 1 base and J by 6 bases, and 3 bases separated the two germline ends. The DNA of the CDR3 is TGTGCCAGCAGTTTATCTGCTGAAGCTTTCTTT. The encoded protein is CASSLSAEAFF.

CDR3 region: CASSERPTDTQYF. As DNA, the CDR3 is TGTGCCAGCAGCGAAAGGCCCACAGATACGCAGTATTTT. This chain joins TRBV9 and TRBJ2-3, with D hard to call. CDR1 is SGDLS, CDR2 YYNGEE, per germline. The length of the CDR3 is 13 residues. The germline V and J ends were trimmed by 3 bases and 2 bases, with 7 bases remaining between them.

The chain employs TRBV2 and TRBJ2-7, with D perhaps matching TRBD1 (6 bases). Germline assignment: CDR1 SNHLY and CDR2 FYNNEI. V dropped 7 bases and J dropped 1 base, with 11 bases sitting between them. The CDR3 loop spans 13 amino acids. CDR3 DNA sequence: TGTGCCAGCAACAGGGAATTTTCCTACGAGCAGTACTTC. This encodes CASNREFSYEQYF.

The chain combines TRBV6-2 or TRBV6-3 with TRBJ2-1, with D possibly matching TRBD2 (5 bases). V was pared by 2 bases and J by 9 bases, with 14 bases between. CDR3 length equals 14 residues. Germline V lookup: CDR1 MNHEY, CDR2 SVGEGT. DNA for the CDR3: TGTGCCAGCAGTTACGAGGACTTGGGTGTTGAGCAGTTCTTC. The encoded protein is CASSYEDLGVEQFF.

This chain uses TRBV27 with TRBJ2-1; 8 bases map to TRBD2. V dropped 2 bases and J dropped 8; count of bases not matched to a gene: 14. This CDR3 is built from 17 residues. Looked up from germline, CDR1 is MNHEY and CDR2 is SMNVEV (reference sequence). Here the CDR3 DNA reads TGTGCCAGCAGTTTAAGCTTCGGGACTAGAAGGGGCGATGAGCAGTTCTTC. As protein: CASSLSFGTRRGDEQFF.

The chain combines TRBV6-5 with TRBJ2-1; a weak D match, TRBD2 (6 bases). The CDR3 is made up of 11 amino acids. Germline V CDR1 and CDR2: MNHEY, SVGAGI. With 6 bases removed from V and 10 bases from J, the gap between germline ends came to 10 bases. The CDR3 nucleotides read TGTGCCAGCAGGGGGGGAACAGAGCAGTTCTTC. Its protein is CASRGGTEQFF.

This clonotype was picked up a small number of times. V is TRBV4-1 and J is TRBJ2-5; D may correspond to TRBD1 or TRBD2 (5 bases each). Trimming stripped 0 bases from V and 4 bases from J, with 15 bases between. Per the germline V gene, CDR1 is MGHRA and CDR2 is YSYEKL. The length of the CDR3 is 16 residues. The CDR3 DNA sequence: TGCGCCAGCAGCCAAGACAGTATCGGGGCGTTAGAGACCCAGTACTTC. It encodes CASSQDSIGALETQYF.

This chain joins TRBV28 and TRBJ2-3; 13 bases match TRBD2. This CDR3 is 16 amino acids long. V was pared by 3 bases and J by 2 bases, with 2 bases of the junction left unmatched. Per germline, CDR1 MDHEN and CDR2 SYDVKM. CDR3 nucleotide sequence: TGTGCCAGCAGTTTCACTAGCGGGGGGGACACAGATACGCAGTATTTT. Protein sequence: CASSFTSGGDTDTQYF.

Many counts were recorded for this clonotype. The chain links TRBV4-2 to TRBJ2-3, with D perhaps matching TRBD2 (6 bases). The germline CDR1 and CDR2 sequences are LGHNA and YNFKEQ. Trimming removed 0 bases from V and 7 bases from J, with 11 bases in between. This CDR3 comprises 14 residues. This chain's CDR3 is CASSQDLGRHTQYF. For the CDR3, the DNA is TGTGCCAGCAGCCAAGATCTAGGGAGGCATACGCAGTATTTT.

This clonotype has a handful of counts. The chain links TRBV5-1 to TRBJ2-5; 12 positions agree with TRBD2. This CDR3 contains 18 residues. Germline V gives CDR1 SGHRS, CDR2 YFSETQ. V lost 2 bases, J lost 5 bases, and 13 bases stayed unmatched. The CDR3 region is CASSLPLLAGGLGETQYF. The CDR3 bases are TGCGCCAGCAGCTTACCACTACTAGCGGGAGGCCTTGGGGAGACCCAGTACTTC.

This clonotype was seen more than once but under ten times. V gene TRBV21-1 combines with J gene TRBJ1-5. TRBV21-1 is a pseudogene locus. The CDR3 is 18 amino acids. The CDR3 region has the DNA TGTGCCAGCAGCAAAAAAGCACGGTCGGGGAGGTGCAATCAGCCCCAGCATTTT. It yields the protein CASSKKARSGRCNQPQHF.

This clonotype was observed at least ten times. CDR3 coding DNA: TGCAGCGTTCAGGGGGGGGCTCGGAGCACAGATACGCAGTATTTT. Amino acid sequence: CSVQGGARSTDTQYF. J is TRBJ2-3 and V is TRBV29-1; TRBD1 or TRBD2 may be the D gene (7 bases each). This CDR3 has 15 residues. Germline lookup yields CDR1 SQVTM and CDR2 ANQGSEA. V was pared by 5 bases and J by 0 bases, with 15 bases between.

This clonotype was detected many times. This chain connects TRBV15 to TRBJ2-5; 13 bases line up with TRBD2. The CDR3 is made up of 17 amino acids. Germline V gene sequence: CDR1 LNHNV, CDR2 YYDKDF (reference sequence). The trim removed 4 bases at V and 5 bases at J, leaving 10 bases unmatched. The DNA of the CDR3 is TGTGCCACCAGCAATCCCACTAGCGGGAGGGCCTGGGAGACCCAGTACTTC. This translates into CATSNPTSGRAWETQYF.

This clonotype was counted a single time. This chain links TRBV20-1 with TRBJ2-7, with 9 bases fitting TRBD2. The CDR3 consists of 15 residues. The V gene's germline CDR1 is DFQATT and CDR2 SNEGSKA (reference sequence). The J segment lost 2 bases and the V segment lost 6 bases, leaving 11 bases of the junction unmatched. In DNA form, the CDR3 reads TGCAGTGCCCGGGCAGCGACTAGCGGAACCTACGAGCAGTACTTC. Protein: CSARAATSGTYEQYF.

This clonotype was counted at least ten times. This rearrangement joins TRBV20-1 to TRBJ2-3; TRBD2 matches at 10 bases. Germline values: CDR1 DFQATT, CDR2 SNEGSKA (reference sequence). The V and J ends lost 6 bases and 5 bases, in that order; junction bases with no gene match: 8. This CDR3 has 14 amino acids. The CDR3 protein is CSASAGGPGDTQYF. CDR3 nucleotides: TGCAGTGCCTCAGCGGGAGGGCCTGGAGATACGCAGTATTTT.

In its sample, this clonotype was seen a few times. CDR3 coding DNA: TGCAGTGCTAGTGGGGCAGGGGCAGGCTACGAGCAGTACTTC. This gives the protein CSASGAGAGYEQYF. J is TRBJ2-7 and V is TRBV20-1; D possibly corresponds to TRBD1 (6 bases). The CDR3 contains 14 residues. Trimming pared 3 bases from V and 3 bases from J, leaving 15 bases between. Germline CDR1 is DFQATT and CDR2 is SNEGSKA (reference sequence).

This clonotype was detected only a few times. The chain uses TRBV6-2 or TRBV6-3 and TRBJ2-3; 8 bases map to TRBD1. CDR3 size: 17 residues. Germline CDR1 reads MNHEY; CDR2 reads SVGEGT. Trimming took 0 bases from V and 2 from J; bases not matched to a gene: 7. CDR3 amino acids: CASSYSGQGWTTDTQYF. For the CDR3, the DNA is TGTGCCAGCAGTTACTCCGGACAGGGATGGACCACAGATACGCAGTATTTT.

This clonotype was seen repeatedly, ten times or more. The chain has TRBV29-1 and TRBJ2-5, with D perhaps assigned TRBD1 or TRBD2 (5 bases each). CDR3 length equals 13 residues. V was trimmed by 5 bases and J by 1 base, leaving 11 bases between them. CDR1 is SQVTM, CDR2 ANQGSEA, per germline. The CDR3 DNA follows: TGCAGCGTTCTGAGGGACCTCCAAGAGACCCAGTACTTC. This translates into CSVLRDLQETQYF.

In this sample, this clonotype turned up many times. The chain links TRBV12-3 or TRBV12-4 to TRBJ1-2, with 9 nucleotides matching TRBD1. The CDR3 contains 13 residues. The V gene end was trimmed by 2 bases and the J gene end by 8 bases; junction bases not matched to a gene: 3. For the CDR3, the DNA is TGTGCCAGCAGTTTAAGGACAGGGGACGGCTACACCTTC. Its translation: CASSLRTGDGYTF.

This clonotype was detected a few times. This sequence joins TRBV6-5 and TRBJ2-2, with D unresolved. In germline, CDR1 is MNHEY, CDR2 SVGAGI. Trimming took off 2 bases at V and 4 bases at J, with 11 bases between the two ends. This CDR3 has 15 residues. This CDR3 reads CASSYSPSLTGELFF. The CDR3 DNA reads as TGTGCCAGCAGTTACAGTCCCTCCCTCACCGGGGAGCTGTTTTTT.

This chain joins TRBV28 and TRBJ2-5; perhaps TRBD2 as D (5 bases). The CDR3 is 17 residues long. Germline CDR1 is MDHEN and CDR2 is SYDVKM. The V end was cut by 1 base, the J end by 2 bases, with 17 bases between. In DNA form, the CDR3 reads TGTGCCAGCAGTTTATATTTGGCGGGCAGATTTCAAGAGACCCAGTACTTC. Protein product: CASSLYLAGRFQETQYF.

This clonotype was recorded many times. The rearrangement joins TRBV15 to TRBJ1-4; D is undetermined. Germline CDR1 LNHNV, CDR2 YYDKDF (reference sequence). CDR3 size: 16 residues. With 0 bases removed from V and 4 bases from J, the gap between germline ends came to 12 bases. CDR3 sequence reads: CATSRDVGSLNEKLFF. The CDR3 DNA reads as TGTGCCACCAGCAGAGATGTCGGCAGTCTTAATGAAAAACTGTTTTTT.

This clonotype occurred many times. DNA of the CDR3: TGTGCCACCCGGGTCGCGAACACCGGGGAGCTGTTTTTT. It codes for CATRVANTGELFF. This chain links TRBV10-3 with TRBJ2-2; no reliable D call. This CDR3 spans 13 amino acids. Trimming took off 10 bases at V and 0 bases at J, with 9 bases between the two ends. The V gene's germline CDR1 is ENHRY and CDR2 SYGVKD.